This T cell receptor beta chain was identified in a study of regulatory T cells in long-lasting Graves disease. V shed 6 bases and J shed 5 bases, with 25 bases lying between them. Germline-derived CDR1 and CDR2 are MNHNS and SASEGT. The CDR3 totals 17 residues. CDR3 regions were amplified by Arm-PCR using iRepertoire HTBI primers to build TCR beta libraries. TCRdb re-analysed the multiplex PCR reads in MiXCR, keeping a single row per CDR3 protein. The sample records approximately 350,000 distinct CDR3 sequences, about 23% being singletons. This clonotype has ten or more counts. Time point given: persistent/refractory GD, antithyroid drugs over 5 years with positive TRAb. From RNA extracted from PBMCs, the TCR library was made.

The source of this sequence is a middle-aged woman with Graves disease. The sample consisted of peripheral blood mononuclear cells (PBMCs), taken when the disease was refractory, from a patient treated with antithyroid drugs. J is TRBJ2-5 and V is TRBV6-1; D may be TRBD1 (6 bases). The CDR3 loop reads CASRLAPGQKVAETQYF. In nucleotides, the CDR3 is TGTGCCAGCAGATTGGCCCCCGGACAGAAGGTCGCGGAGACCCAGTACTTC.